A selection of T cell receptor beta chains follows, all from one sample in a study of T cells after yellow fever vaccination. A single record per CDR3 protein comes from TCRdb applying MiXCR to the 5' RACE reads. This table has around 53,000 distinct CDR3 sequences, about 6.6% appearing once. Sequencing was performed on CD8+ T cells not binding an NS4B(214-222) dextramer, sorted from PBMCs, taken approximately 40 days after the first yellow fever vaccination. The receptor source for this set is a man aged 18 to 29 who received the YFV17D yellow fever vaccine. Both conserved end residues are part of each CDR3. D genes are given only for firm matches. Some rows mark clone size as missing; the rest say once, few, many or name a class of expanded clone.

cdr3_nt cdr3_aa d_call j_call clone_size v_call
TGTGCCAGCAGCTTAGACGGAGAACTAGCGGCCCGAGAGACCCAGTACTTC CASSLDGELAARETQYF TRBD2 TRBJ2-5 many TRBV7-8
TGTGCCAGCAGTCCATACGTTGGCGATGAGCAGTTCTTC CASSPYVGDEQFF . TRBJ2-1 many TRBV27
TGTGCCAGTAGTCTGAGGAACTCCTACGAGCAGTACTTC CASSLRNSYEQYF . TRBJ2-7 few TRBV19
TGTGCCAGCAGTTACTTCGGACTTCAAGAGACCCAGTACTTC CASSYFGLQETQYF . TRBJ2-5 . TRBV6-2/TRBV6-3
TGCGCCAGCAGACAGGGTGGTTTAACAGATACGCAGTATTTT CASRQGGLTDTQYF . TRBJ2-3 few TRBV4-1
TGCGCCAGCAGCCTGACAGCCTACGAGCAGTACTTC CASSLTAYEQYF . TRBJ2-7 few TRBV5-1
TGCGCCAGCAGTCGGCCTAGCGGTACCACCTACAATGAGCAGTTCTTC CASSRPSGTTYNEQFF TRBD2 TRBJ2-1 . TRBV23-1
TGTGCCAGCAGCCAACACTATGAGCAGTTCTTC CASSQHYEQFF . TRBJ2-1 . TRBV14
TGCGCCAGCAGCCAACCCGGGACAGGCACCGGGGAGCTGTTTTTT CASSQPGTGTGELFF TRBD1 TRBJ2-2 few TRBV4-1
TGTGCCAGTAATCCCGGGACGGTGAACACTGAAGCTTTCTTT CASNPGTVNTEAFF . TRBJ1-1 many TRBV19
TGTGCCAGCAGCCCCCACCGGGAGGTAGCGGACCAAGAGACCCAGTACTTC CASSPHREVADQETQYF TRBD2 TRBJ2-5 many TRBV13
TGCAGCGCCCGTCCCGAAAAACTGTTTTTT CSARPEKLFF . TRBJ1-4 few TRBV29-1
TGCGCCAGCAGCTTGTCTGGGTGGGAGCATTTT CASSLSGWEHF . TRBJ1-5 many TRBV5-1
TGCAGTGCTATTCCCGGGACTTACTCCTACAATGAGCAGTTCTTC CSAIPGTYSYNEQFF . TRBJ2-1 few TRBV20-1
TGTGCCAGCAGTTACTCCGGCAGACCCACAGATACGCAGTATTTT CASSYSGRPTDTQYF . TRBJ2-3 many TRBV6-5
TGCAGCGTTGAAGATAAGCGTTCCGTTGGCAGAGCCTTC CSVEDKRSVGRAF . TRBJ1-2 few TRBV29-1
TGTGCCACCAGTGACACGCAGGGGGCCCCTAGCACAGATACGCAGTATTTT CATSDTQGAPSTDTQYF TRBD1 TRBJ2-3 many TRBV24-1
TGTGCCAGCACCCTGGCGGGGAGGGGAATGCGCCCCGGGGAGCTGTTTTTT CASTLAGRGMRPGELFF TRBD2 TRBJ2-2 . TRBV2
TGTGCCAGCAGCGGGGGGCTCAGGGGGCACACTGAAGCTTTCTTT CASSGGLRGHTEAFF TRBD1 TRBJ1-1 . TRBV5-6
TGTGCCACCAGCAGAGTGCCAGGTATTTACTACGAGCAGTACTTC CATSRVPGIYYEQYF . TRBJ2-7 many TRBV15
TGCGCCAGCAGCTACGGGCGGGGGGAATCCGAGCAGTACTTC CASSYGRGESEQYF TRBD2 TRBJ2-7 once TRBV5-1
TGTGCCAGCAGTGGGCCCCGAGCTGAGGAGGGCAAGACAGATACGCAGTATTTT CASSGPRAEEGKTDTQYF . TRBJ2-3 many TRBV27
TGCGCCAGCAGCTTGTACAGGAACACCGGGGAGCTGTTTTTT CASSLYRNTGELFF . TRBJ2-2 many TRBV5-1
TGTGCCAGCAGCTTATATGTGATGATGGGGGATACGCAGTATTTT CASSLYVMMGDTQYF . TRBJ2-3 many TRBV7-6
TGCGCCAGCGGCCAAACCACTAGCGGCTACAATGAGCAGTTCTTC CASGQTTSGYNEQFF TRBD2 TRBJ2-1 . TRBV4-3
TGCGCCAGCAGCTTGGCGGGGGGGGCCTACAATGAGCAGTTCTTC CASSLAGGAYNEQFF TRBD2 TRBJ2-1 many TRBV5-1
TGTGCCAGCAGTTCCACCCAACAGGGGTGGTATGGCTACACCTTC CASSSTQQGWYGYTF TRBD1 TRBJ1-2 many TRBV27
TGTGCCAGCAGTTCCTTGGACGGGGCGGGGGGCTCGTATGGCGGGAGGCAGTTCTTC CASSSLDGAGGSYGGRQFF TRBD2 TRBJ2-1 . TRBV27
TGTGCCAGCAGTTCCCCTGTGGCAGGGTTGATAAATCAGCCCCAGCATTTT CASSSPVAGLINQPQHF . TRBJ1-5 few TRBV6-5
TGTGCCAGCAGTTACAGGGGAACAGATACGCAGTATTTT CASSYRGTDTQYF TRBD1 TRBJ2-3 . TRBV27
TGCGCCAGCAGCCCCGGGGGGACCTCTGAAACCCAGTACTTC CASSPGGTSETQYF TRBD2 TRBJ2-5 . TRBV4-3
TGTGCCAGCAGTTTACAGGTTGGGGATGAAAAACTGTTTTTT CASSLQVGDEKLFF . TRBJ1-4 few TRBV6-5
TGTGCCAGCAGCGAATGGAACTCTGGAAACACCATATATTTT CASSEWNSGNTIYF . TRBJ1-3 few TRBV7-8
TGTGCCAGCAGCTTACGGCACGAAGGCTGGGAGCTGTTTTTT CASSLRHEGWELFF . TRBJ2-2 many TRBV7-8
TGTGCCAGCGCTTCGTTGAGAGGATTTGATACGCAGTATTTT CASASLRGFDTQYF . TRBJ2-3 . TRBV19
TGTGCCAGCAGCCTCCCTTCGGCGAGCTCCTACAATGAGCAGTTCTTC CASSLPSASSYNEQFF . TRBJ2-1 many TRBV7-6
TGTGCCAGCGGCAACTTCTCTGGGGCCAACGTCCTGACTTTC CASGNFSGANVLTF . TRBJ2-6 . TRBV7-9